Presented here are 31 T cell receptor beta chains from one specimen sequenced in a study of blood T cell repertoires in COVID-19. Assay: immunoSEQ multiplex PCR; the TCRdb copy retains only in-frame clones and omits some. Among some 240,000 clones listed, approximately 83% were seen once. The sequencing input was PBMCs or T cells enriched from blood (not recorded which). These receptors were obtained from a woman aged 40 to 50 with acute COVID-19.

Comments on this clone: The junction does not match germline at one end; this may be a read error. The chain has TRBV2 and TRBJ2-1; 10 bases fit TRBD2. CDR3 length: 16 residues. Germline-derived CDR1 and CDR2 are SNHLY and FYNNEI. The chain's CDR3 is CASSEVEREGYDEQFF. CDR3 nucleotides: TGTGCCAGCAGTGAAGTGGAGCGGGAGGGCTACGATGAGCAGTTCTTC.

The chain has TRBV3-1 (or the pseudogene TRBV3-2) and TRBJ1-3; D ambiguous. Looked up from germline, CDR1 is LGHDT and CDR2 is YNNKEL (reference sequence). Trimming stripped 4 bases from V and 3 bases from J, with 7 bases between. CDR3 length: 13 amino acids. CDR3 sequence: CASSRGNGNTIYF. The CDR3 DNA sequence: TGTGCCAGCAGCCGCGGAAATGGAAACACCATATATTTT.

The genes are TRBV11-2 and TRBJ2-1; no definite D call. The CDR3 length is 15 residues. Germline CDR1 reads SGHAT; CDR2 reads FQNNGV. V lost 4 bases and J lost 4, with 14 bases in between. In DNA form, the CDR3 reads TGTGCCAGCAGCTCTCTTGGCGGTCCATACAATGAGCAGTTCTTC. Encoded protein: CASSSLGGPYNEQFF.

The rearrangement uses TRBV2 and TRBJ1-1; no firm D call. Per the germline V gene, CDR1 is SNHLY and CDR2 is FYNNEI. V shed 7 bases and J shed 0 bases, with 9 bases lying between them. The CDR3 spans 13 residues. The CDR3 protein is CASMREMNTEAFF. CDR3 nucleotide sequence: TGTGCCAGCATGAGGGAAATGAACACTGAAGCTTTCTTT.

CDR3 sequence reads: CAISGVGGRARLGNEQFF. The CDR3 DNA sequence: TGTGCCATCAGTGGTGTGGGCGGGAGAGCGCGATTGGGCAATGAGCAGTTCTTC. The chain carries TRBV10-3 and TRBJ2-1, with TRBD2 identical over 7 bases. Germline CDR1 ENHRY, CDR2 SYGVKD. Trimming removed 4 bases from V and 6 bases from J; junction bases left unmatched: 18. The CDR3 loop spans 18 amino acids.

The chain combines TRBV5-1 with TRBJ2-2; D not resolved. V lost 0 bases, J lost 0 bases, and 6 bases lay in between. The CDR3 is made up of 15 amino acids. The V gene's germline CDR1 is SGHRS and CDR2 YFSETQ. DNA for the CDR3: TGCGCCAGCAGCTTGGACACCGCGAACACCGGGGAGCTGTTTTTT. Its translation: CASSLDTANTGELFF.

This clone was detected once. The gene calls are TRBV21-1 and TRBJ1-6. TRBV21-1 is a pseudogene segment. The CDR3 totals 16 residues. The CDR3 reads CASSKYIPSYNSPLHF. CDR3 coding DNA: TGTGCCAGCAGCAAGTATATCCCCTCCTATAATTCACCCCTCCACTTT.

The CDR3 coding sequence is TGTGCCAGTAGTGTTTCCGGCACAGATACGCAGTATTTT. It codes for CASSVSGTDTQYF. The V and J genes are TRBV19 and TRBJ2-3; no firm D call. V was trimmed by 5 bases and J by 1 base, leaving 7 bases between them. The CDR3 runs to 13 residues. Germline CDR1 LNHDA, CDR2 SQIVND (reference sequence).

The genes are TRBV30 and TRBJ2-7, with TRBD1 identical over 9 bases. Per germline, CDR1 GTSNPN and CDR2 SVGIG (reference sequence). V was clipped by 2 bases and J by 3 bases; unmatched bases: 5. The CDR3 is made up of 14 amino acids. The CDR3 is CAWSIGTGSYEQYF. The CDR3 nucleotides read TGTGCCTGGAGTATAGGGACAGGGAGCTACGAGCAGTACTTC.

The chain combines TRBV2 with TRBJ2-1; the D gene is possibly TRBD2 (5 bases). Per germline, CDR1 SNHLY and CDR2 FYNNEI. The CDR3 is 17 amino acids. Trimming left V 3 bases short and J 8 bases short, with 23 bases between. The CDR3 DNA is TGTGCCAGCAGTGAGGTGCCCGCGGGCACCGGTCTCGATGAGCAGTTCTTC. Amino acid sequence: CASSEVPAGTGLDEQFF.

This clone was recorded once. This rearrangement joins TRBV10-3 to TRBJ1-6; perhaps TRBD1 as D (6 bases). CDR1 is ENHRY, CDR2 SYGVKD, per germline. This CDR3 spans 14 amino acids. V was trimmed by 3 bases and J by 10 bases, leaving 13 bases between them. The CDR3 sequence: CAISDYRVESPLHF. The CDR3 nucleotides are TGTGCCATCAGTGATTACAGGGTGGAGTCACCCCTCCACTTT.

The V call is TRBV5-5, the J call TRBJ2-7; a weak D match, TRBD1 (5 bases). Germline V gene data show CDR1 as SGHKS and CDR2 as YYEKEE (reference sequence). CDR3 size: 13 residues. V was shortened by 2 bases and J by 4 bases, with 10 bases between the two germline ends. CDR3 in DNA: TGTGCCAGCAGCTTTGGCAGGGCTTACGAGCAGTACTTC. It specifies CASSFGRAYEQYF.

This CDR3 reads CAQGPRESYNEQFF. The CDR3 DNA follows: TGTGCCCAGGGGCCCAGGGAATCCTACAATGAGCAGTTCTTC. The V and J genes are TRBV5-8 and TRBJ2-1; a weak D match, TRBD1 (6 bases). The length of the CDR3 is 14 residues. Trimming cost V 10 bases and J 1 base, with 15 bases left between them. Germline V gene lookup returns CDR1 SGHTS and CDR2 YDEGEE. Looking up the rest from reference TRBV5-8 and TRBJ2-1 gives the full variable domain: EAGVTQSPTHLIKTRGQQATLRCSPISGHTSVYWYQQALGLGLQFLLWYDEGEERNRGNFPPRFSGRQFPNYSSELNVNALELEDSALYLCAQGPRESYNEQFFGPGTRLTVL.

The CDR3 reads CASSPRDLLYEQYF. The DNA for the CDR3 is TGTGCCAGCAGCCCCCGGGACTTACTTTACGAGCAGTACTTC. The chain links TRBV7-9 to TRBJ2-7; tentative D call: TRBD2 (6 bases). Germline CDR1 and CDR2: SEHNR and FQNEAQ (reference sequence). The length of the CDR3 is 14 residues. The germline V and J ends were trimmed by 5 bases and 4 bases, with 15 bases remaining between them. Full variable domain (missing parts from reference TRBV7-9 and TRBJ2-7): DTGVSQNPRHKITKRGQNVTFRCDPISEHNRLYWYRQTLGQGPEFLTYFQNEAQLEKSRLLSDRFSAERPKGSFSTLEIQRTEQGDSAMYLCASSPRDLLYEQYFGPGTRLTVT.

The chain employs TRBV27 and TRBJ2-1; D possibly corresponds to TRBD1 (6 bases). The CDR3 contains 16 residues. Germline lookup yields CDR1 MNHEY and CDR2 SMNVEV (reference sequence). V was pared by 5 bases and J by 0 bases, with 14 bases between. The CDR3 coding sequence is TGTGCCAGCAGTCTTACAGGGCCCCGCTCCTACAATGAGCAGTTCTTC. Its protein product is CASSLTGPRSYNEQFF.

The chain links TRBV19 to TRBJ1-2, with a possible D match to TRBD1 (5 bases). This CDR3 has 12 amino acids. Trimming removed 1 base at V and 7 bases at J, with 7 bases between. Germline CDR1 is LNHDA and CDR2 is SQIVND (reference sequence). The CDR3 region has the DNA TGTGCCAGTAGTATAGGGACACTTGGCTACACCTTC. Its protein is CASSIGTLGYTF.

The chain combines TRBV23-1 with TRBJ1-1; the D is unclear. TRBV23-1 is an open reading frame whose function is uncertain. The CDR3 totals 15 residues. Trimming cost V 0 bases and J 3 bases, with 11 bases left between them. The CDR3 spells CASSQSAQYYTEAFF. CDR3 nucleotide sequence: TGCGCCAGCAGTCAATCGGCCCAGTATTACACTGAAGCTTTCTTT.

Notes on this clone: This CDR3 is also generated by other DNA sequences in the sample. This chain links TRBV19 with TRBJ2-7; D possibly corresponds to TRBD2 (6 bases). In germline, CDR1 is LNHDA, CDR2 SQIVND (reference sequence). The CDR3 has 14 residues. V was shortened by 1 base and J by 1 base, with 8 bases between the two germline ends. The CDR3 bases are TGTGCCAGTAGTATAGGGCGGGGATCCTACGAGCAGTACTTC. Protein: CASSIGRGSYEQYF.

The V and J genes are TRBV7-8 and TRBJ2-1; possibly TRBD2 for D (5 bases). CDR3 size: 14 residues. V dropped 5 bases and J dropped 6 bases, with 14 bases sitting between them. In germline, CDR1 is SGHVS, CDR2 FQNEAQ. CDR3 coding DNA: TGTGCCAGCAGCACACGGGAAGGTGGCAATGAGCAGTTCTTC. It yields the protein CASSTREGGNEQFF.

The chain combines TRBV7-2 with TRBJ2-1; TRBD2 aligns across 10 bases. CDR1 SGHTA and CDR2 FQGNSA come from the germline V gene. V shed 1 base, J shed 9 bases, and the junction held 9 bases outside the gene matches. CDR3 length: 16 residues. The CDR3 region has the DNA TGTGCCAGCAGCTTAGGTTCGAGCGGGAGGGCCCTTGAGCAGTTCTTC. This sequence encodes CASSLGSSGRALEQFF.

This chain joins TRBV7-9 and TRBJ1-6; TRBD1 matches at 7 bases. Per the germline V gene, CDR1 is SEHNR and CDR2 is FQNEAQ (reference sequence). The CDR3 is 16 amino acids. Trimming removed 6 bases from V and 10 bases from J; junction bases left unmatched: 15. As DNA, the CDR3 is TGTGCCAGCAGTTCGACCCTCCAGGGGGAGGACTCACCCCTCCACTTT. This encodes CASSSTLQGEDSPLHF.

This chain connects TRBV27 to TRBJ2-7; D might be TRBD1 (7 bases). The CDR3 sequence is 14 residues long. The germline V gene encodes CDR1 MNHEY and CDR2 SMNVEV (reference sequence). Deletions cut 2 bases from V and 5 bases from J, with 13 bases between. The DNA of the CDR3 is TGTGCCAGCAGTTTAGAACAGGGGAGGAACGAGCAGTACTTC. It is translated as CASSLEQGRNEQYF.

The chain recombines TRBV19 with TRBJ2-1; 8 nucleotides line up with TRBD1. The CDR3 extends over 12 amino acids. Trimming took 6 bases from V and 9 from J; bases not matched to a gene: 4. CDR1 is LNHDA, CDR2 SQIVND, per germline (reference sequence). The CDR3 region has the DNA TGTGCCAGTAGGATTGGGACAGGTGAGCAGTTCTTC. As protein: CASRIGTGEQFF.

The chain couples TRBV6-5 to TRBJ1-1; no firm D call. The CDR3 spans 13 residues. V was trimmed by 5 bases and J by 4 bases, leaving 11 bases between them. CDR1 and CDR2 from the germline V gene are MNHEY and SVGAGI. The CDR3: CASSRNQVTEAFF. CDR3 DNA: TGTGCCAGCAGTAGGAATCAGGTCACTGAAGCTTTCTTT.

J is TRBJ2-1 and V is TRBV11-3; TRBD2 is a possible D gene (6 bases). With 5 bases removed from V and 4 bases from J, the gap between germline ends came to 18 bases. CDR3 size: 16 residues. The V gene's germline CDR1 is SGHNT and CDR2 YENEEA. The DNA for the CDR3 is TGTGCCAGCAGCCGCCCTTTTAATAGCGGATACAATGAGCAGTTCTTC. It specifies CASSRPFNSGYNEQFF. The full variable domain, in which reference TRBV11-3 and TRBJ2-1 provide the parts outside the CDR3, is EAGVVQSPRYKIIEKKQPVAFWCNPISGHNTLYWYLQNLGQGPELLIRYENEEAVDDSQLPKDRFSAERLKGVDSTLKIQPAELGDSAVYLCASSRPFNSGYNEQFFGPGTRLTVL.

For the CDR3, the DNA is TGTGCCAGCGGGGAACAGGGGCCGAACACTGAAGCTTTCTTT. This encodes CASGEQGPNTEAFF. This chain links TRBV2 with TRBJ1-1, with TRBD1 matching over 7 bases. Germline V gene lookup returns CDR1 SNHLY and CDR2 FYNNEI. Losses at the gene ends were 8 bases for V and 1 base for J; bases not matched to a gene: 7. This CDR3 spans 14 amino acids.

This chain uses TRBV7-8 with TRBJ2-5, with D possibly being TRBD2 (6 bases). Germline-derived CDR1 and CDR2 are SGHVS and FQNEAQ. This CDR3 is 16 amino acids long. The ends were cut back, 2 bases at V and 1 base at J, with 14 bases in the middle. Here the CDR3 reads CASSLFFWRAQETQYF. The DNA of the CDR3 is TGTGCCAGCAGCTTATTCTTTTGGAGGGCCCAAGAGACCCAGTACTTC.

The rearrangement uses TRBV12-5 and TRBJ1-1, with a weak D call TRBD1 (5 bases). The CDR3 has 15 amino acids. Germline V gives CDR1 LGHNT, CDR2 FRNRAP. Trimming took 5 bases from V and 4 from J, leaving 17 bases between them. The CDR3 here is CASGNPQGGATEAFF. As DNA, the CDR3 is TGTGCTAGTGGTAATCCTCAGGGCGGGGCCACTGAAGCTTTCTTT.

The chain is built from TRBV25-1 and TRBJ2-5, with 7 bases fitting TRBD2. V shed 2 bases, J shed 7 bases, and the junction held 7 bases outside the gene matches. This CDR3 comprises 14 residues. Germline CDR1 reads MGHDK; CDR2 reads SYGVNS. The CDR3 DNA follows: TGTGCCAGCAGTGAACTGGGGAGGGATGGGACCCAGTACTTC. Protein product: CASSELGRDGTQYF.

V is TRBV24-1 and J is TRBJ2-7; a possible D gene is TRBD2 (5 bases). There are 11 residues in the CDR3. Germline CDR1 KGHDR, CDR2 SFDVKD. Trimming left V 6 bases short and J 5 bases short, with 7 bases between. The chain's CDR3 is CATSTGNEQYF. Written as DNA, the CDR3 is TGTGCCACCAGTACGGGGAACGAGCAGTACTTC.

V usage is TRBV3-1 (or the pseudogene TRBV3-2) and J usage is TRBJ1-5; D might be TRBD1 (6 bases). This CDR3 is built from 21 residues. Germline V gene lookup returns CDR1 LGHDT and CDR2 YNNKEL (reference sequence). Trimming took off 0 bases at V and 0 bases at J, with 24 bases between the two ends. The CDR3 region has the DNA TGTGCCAGCAGCCAAGAGGCGGGGGTCACGTTACAGGGACCTAGCAATCAGCCCCAGCATTTT. As protein: CASSQEAGVTLQGPSNQPQHF.